This TCR beta chain emerged from a study of blood T cell repertoires in COVID-19. Study overall: COVID-19 samples collected from the United States, Italy and Spain covered acute and convalescent phases. Sample material is recorded as cDNA or gDNA derived from T cells, B-cell-depleted T cells, or PBMCs.

CDR1 KGHDR and CDR2 SFDVKD come from the germline V gene. V gave up 1 base and J gave up 6 bases; unmatched junction bases: 6. The CDR3 contains 15 residues. Seattle patients were enrolled while actively infected and followed longitudinally. As processed by the authors: How many nucleated cells were present was estimated from reference gene primer amplification. The method was immunoSEQ multiplex PCR; TCRdb's version includes in-frame clones alone and lacks a portion of them. That table gives V, J and clone size, and the DNA gave D and trimming. Counted here are roughly 440,000 clones, about 91% occurring once; the ten biggest clones make up around 12%.

The sequence derives from a woman between 45 and 65 years old with COVID-19, enrolled during active disease. Sequencing used peripheral blood. This rearrangement joins TRBV24-1 to TRBJ2-5, with TRBD2 identical over 8 bases. In DNA, the CDR3 is TGTGCCACCAGTGATTTTCTCGGGGGGGCTCAGACCCAGTACTTC. Translated, it gives CATSDFLGGAQTQYF.